The 28 T cell receptor beta chains below come from one sample, sequenced in a study of T-cell reconstitution after alpha-beta-depleted transplantation in children. TCRbeta library construction was performed incorporating unique molecular identifiers. TCRdb independently ran MiXCR on the PCR reads; one entry per CDR3 protein. This table has 190,000 or so distinct CDR3 sequences, about 14% appearing once. The source was PBMCs from the stem cell graft donor, collected from the stem cell graft. These receptors all come from a human donor who donated a stem cell graft to a child with acute lymphoblastic leukemia.

J is TRBJ2-2 and V is TRBV6-1; perhaps TRBD2 as D (5 bases). V shed 10 bases and J shed 0 bases, with 12 bases lying between them. The CDR3 runs 14 residues. Germline CDR1 MNHNS, CDR2 SASEGT. The CDR3 coding sequence is TGTGCCACCCATTTGGGAGCGAACACCGGGGAGCTGTTTTTT. This translates into CATHLGANTGELFF.

This clonotype was counted only a few times. The chain carries TRBV20-1 and TRBJ2-5; 8 bases map to TRBD1. The CDR3 runs 17 residues. V dropped 6 bases and J dropped 0; count of bases not matched to a gene: 15. In germline, CDR1 is DFQATT, CDR2 SNEGSKA (reference sequence). The CDR3 DNA sequence: TGCAGTGCATCGGACTTCCAGGGGGCGGGGTACCAAGAGACCCAGTACTTC. This codes for CSASDFQGAGYQETQYF.

The chain couples TRBV10-2 to TRBJ2-1, with 7 bases matching TRBD2. V trimming: 6 bases; J trimming: 5 bases; junction bases outside the gene matches: 4. Per the germline V gene, CDR1 is WSHSY and CDR2 is SAAADI. This CDR3 region has 13 residues. The chain's CDR3 is CASRHGTNNEQFF. The CDR3 DNA reads TGCGCCAGCAGGCACGGGACTAACAATGAGCAGTTCTTC.

The chain's CDR3 is CSAKTGTGYGYTF. DNA for the CDR3: TGCAGTGCTAAAACAGGGACCGGCTATGGCTACACCTTC. V usage is TRBV20-1 and J usage is TRBJ1-2, with D possibly matching TRBD1 (6 bases). Trimming removed 4 bases from V and 4 bases from J, with 13 bases in between. Germline assignment: CDR1 DFQATT and CDR2 SNEGSKA (reference sequence). The CDR3 loop spans 13 amino acids.

Many counts were recorded for this clonotype. The chain uses TRBV6-1 and TRBJ2-1, with 8 bases identical to TRBD1. V dropped 6 bases and J dropped 4; count of bases not matched to a gene: 11. Germline assignment: CDR1 MNHNS and CDR2 SASEGT. There are 16 residues in the CDR3. The CDR3 protein is CASRGLGQGSYNEQFF. CDR3 DNA: TGTGCCAGCAGGGGCCTAGGACAGGGATCTTACAATGAGCAGTTCTTC.

This sequence joins TRBV5-6 and TRBJ2-5, with a tentative D call TRBD1 (6 bases). This CDR3 has 15 residues. Trimming took 4 bases from V and 5 from J, leaving 18 bases between them. The V gene's germline CDR1 is SGHDT and CDR2 YYEEEE. In DNA, the CDR3 is TGTGCCAGCAGCGCCTACAGGGACGGATGGGAGACCCAGTACTTC. Protein: CASSAYRDGWETQYF.

This clonotype was counted at least ten times. V gene TRBV29-1 combines with J gene TRBJ1-1; no definite D call. The germline gives CDR1 SQVTM, CDR2 ANQGSEA. This CDR3 is built from 12 residues. The V and J ends lost 7 bases and 4 bases respectively, with 13 bases between them. Here the CDR3 reads CSAWKSGTEAFF. The CDR3, as DNA: TGCAGCGCCTGGAAGTCCGGCACTGAAGCTTTCTTT.

Ten or more counts support this clonotype. V usage is TRBV15 and J usage is TRBJ2-7, with 12 bases lining up with TRBD2. CDR3 length: 16 amino acids. Germline lookup yields CDR1 LNHNV and CDR2 YYDKDF (reference sequence). The trim removed 2 bases at V and 0 bases at J, leaving 2 bases unmatched. The CDR3 bases are TGTGCCACCAGCAGAAAGACTAGCGGGAGCTCCTACGAGCAGTACTTC. Residues: CATSRKTSGSSYEQYF. Complete variable domain (other parts from reference TRBV15 and TRBJ2-7): DAMVIQNPRYQVTQFGKPVTLSCSQTLNHNVMYWYQQKSSQAPKLLFHYYDKDFNNEADTPDNFQSRRPNTSFCFLDIRSPGLGDTAMYLCATSRKTSGSSYEQYFGPGTRLTVT.

This clonotype was recorded many times. The rearrangement joins TRBV6-5 to TRBJ1-5, with TRBD1 matching 8 bases. The CDR3 has 15 amino acids. Losses at the gene ends were 2 bases for V and 3 bases for J; bases not matched to a gene: 3. Germline values: CDR1 MNHEY, CDR2 SVGAGI. The CDR3 here is CASSYRTGTNQPQHF. Here the CDR3 DNA reads TGTGCCAGCAGTTACAGGACAGGGACCAATCAGCCCCAGCATTTT.

This clonotype was seen at least ten times. The rearrangement links TRBV11-2 to TRBJ1-5; unclear D gene. The germline V gene encodes CDR1 SGHAT and CDR2 FQNNGV. CDR3 size: 16 residues. V lost 3 bases, J lost 5 bases, and 17 bases lay in between. CDR3 loop: CASSFSGGLGDQPQHF. The CDR3 region has the DNA TGTGCCAGCAGCTTCTCCGGCGGGCTGGGAGATCAGCCCCAGCATTTT.

A note on this clonotype: Given a much more abundant clone one base away, this may be a read error. Because it lacks the conserved phenylalanine or tryptophan at the end, this CDR3 is likely a read error. The rearrangement links TRBV7-2 to TRBJ2-3; D is unclear. The V gene's germline CDR1 is SGHTA and CDR2 FQGNSA. Trimming cost V 2 bases and J 5 bases, with 8 bases left between them. The CDR3 is made up of 13 amino acids. The CDR3 sequence is CASSLSPGDTQYL. The CDR3 nucleotides are TGTGCCAGCAGCTTATCTCCGGGAGATACGCAGTATTTG.

The rearrangement uses TRBV12-3 or TRBV12-4 and TRBJ2-5; 8 bases fit TRBD2. CDR3 length: 18 residues. The V and J ends lost 5 bases and 1 base, in that order; junction bases with no gene match: 15. CDR3 amino acids: CASSPWVGTRSFQETQYF. In DNA form, the CDR3 reads TGTGCCAGCAGTCCTTGGGTTGGGACTAGATCCTTCCAAGAGACCCAGTACTTC.

This clonotype was seen repeatedly, ten times or more. This chain joins TRBV7-6 and TRBJ1-1; D call uncertain. The CDR3 sequence is 13 residues long. V was cut by 4 bases and J by 3 bases, with 9 bases left in between. CDR1 is SGHVS, CDR2 FNYEAQ, per germline. The CDR3 DNA is TGTGCCAGCAGCTCCCTCCTCGACACTGAAGCTTTCTTT. As protein: CASSSLLDTEAFF.

A few counts support this clonotype. The J gene is TRBJ2-3, the V gene TRBV4-1, with 15 nucleotides matching TRBD2. CDR1 is MGHRA, CDR2 YSYEKL, per germline. V lost 3 bases to trimming and J lost 4 bases; unmatched junction nucleotides: 14. This CDR3 is built from 20 residues. CDR3 DNA sequence: TGCGCCAGCAGCCAGAAAGGACTAGCGGGAGGGCCTGGTGAGTCAGATACGCAGTATTTT. Protein sequence: CASSQKGLAGGPGESDTQYF.

This clonotype was recorded many times. The chain recombines TRBV5-1 with TRBJ2-7; D is unresolved. This CDR3 has 14 amino acids. Germline lookup yields CDR1 SGHRS and CDR2 YFSETQ. Trimming stripped 0 bases from V and 3 bases from J, with 10 bases between. The CDR3 reads CASSLGALSYEQYF. The CDR3 DNA reads TGCGCCAGCAGCTTGGGAGCGCTTAGCTACGAGCAGTACTTC. The complete variable domain, with remaining parts taken from reference TRBV5-1 and TRBJ2-7, reads KAGVTQTPRYLIKTRGQQVTLSCSPISGHRSVSWYQQTPGQGLQFLFEYFSETQRNKGNFPGRFSGRQFSNSRSEMNVSTLELGDSALYLCASSLGALSYEQYFGPGTRLTVT.

Many counts were recorded for this clonotype. This chain uses TRBV4-1 with TRBJ1-3; D not certain. Germline V gives CDR1 MGHRA, CDR2 YSYEKL. The V and J ends lost 1 base and 0 bases respectively, with 7 bases between them. The CDR3 totals 15 residues. The CDR3 protein is CASSQGFGSGNTIYF. CDR3 coding DNA: TGCGCCAGCAGCCAAGGTTTTGGCTCTGGAAACACCATATATTTT.

This chain joins TRBV12-3 or TRBV12-4 and TRBJ1-1, with 10 bases aligning to TRBD1. Trimming at V came to 6 bases and at J to 5 bases, leaving 15 bases not matched to a gene. The CDR3 is made up of 17 amino acids. Written as DNA, the CDR3 is TGTGCCAGCAGGGATCCGGGACAGGGGCCGCTCGGGACTGAAGCTTTCTTT. It yields the protein CASRDPGQGPLGTEAFF.

This clonotype was counted at least ten times. This chain's CDR3 is CSARPPGQRYYGYTF. As DNA, the CDR3 is TGCAGTGCTAGGCCCCCCGGACAGAGATACTATGGCTACACCTTC. This chain joins TRBV20-1 and TRBJ1-2; a weak D match, TRBD1 (6 bases). CDR1 is DFQATT and CDR2 is SNEGSKA in the germline V gene (reference sequence). The CDR3 consists of 15 residues. Between the trimmed V and J ends, which lost 3 bases and 3 bases, there was a span of 17 bases.

In its sample, this clonotype was seen a few times. V is TRBV5-1 and J is TRBJ2-7; the D call may be TRBD1 or TRBD2 (7 bases each). This CDR3 is built from 17 residues. The germline CDR1 and CDR2 sequences are SGHRS and YFSETQ. Trimming left V 0 bases short and J 1 base short, with 17 bases between. The CDR3 region is CASSLAGGRGESYEQYF. CDR3 in DNA: TGCGCCAGCAGCTTGGCGGGGGGCAGGGGGGAATCCTACGAGCAGTACTTC.

On this clonotype: Being one base from a much bigger clone, this may be a read error. J is TRBJ2-7 and V is TRBV6-2 or TRBV6-3; D unresolved. This CDR3 comprises 14 residues. Germline V lookup: CDR1 MNHEY, CDR2 SVGEGT. Written as DNA, the CDR3 is TGTGCCAGCAGTTACCGGTCATTATCCTCCGAGCAGTACTTC. This gives the protein CASSYRSLSSEQYF.

This chain connects TRBV28 to TRBJ2-2, with D perhaps TRBD2 (5 bases). V lost 5 bases to trimming and J lost 2 bases, with 12 bases between them. CDR3 size: 15 residues. Germline V gene data show CDR1 as MDHEN and CDR2 as SYDVKM. As DNA, the CDR3 is TGTGCCAGCAGTCCACGGGGTTTTAACACCGGGGAGCTGTTTTTT. This sequence encodes CASSPRGFNTGELFF.

This clonotype has a count of ten or more. CDR3 amino acids: CASSATGWPTYEQYF. CDR3 sequence (DNA): TGTGCCAGCAGCGCCACAGGGTGGCCCACCTACGAGCAGTACTTC. The gene calls are TRBV5-6 and TRBJ2-7; a possible D gene is TRBD1 (6 bases). The V end lost 4 bases, the J end lost 2 bases, and 16 bases lay between the germline ends. CDR3 length: 15 amino acids. Germline CDR1 reads SGHDT; CDR2 reads YYEEEE.

This sequence joins TRBV6-5 and TRBJ1-1; D unclear. CDR1 and CDR2 from the germline V gene are MNHEY and SVGAGI. V lost 7 bases, J lost 0 bases, and 12 bases lay in between. CDR3 length equals 14 residues. In nucleotides, the CDR3 is TGTGCCAGCACCGCCGGGCAACTGAACACTGAAGCTTTCTTT. It encodes CASTAGQLNTEAFF.

This sequence joins TRBV6-1 and TRBJ2-1; D is undetermined. CDR3 length equals 15 residues. V was trimmed by 8 bases and J by 0 bases, leaving 14 bases between them. The germline CDR1 and CDR2 sequences are MNHNS and SASEGT. The CDR3 here is CASRYLSSSYNEQFF. The CDR3 region has the DNA TGTGCCAGCCGCTATCTTTCGAGCTCCTACAATGAGCAGTTCTTC.

This clonotype was found many times. The V call is TRBV10-2, the J call TRBJ2-7, with unresolved D. V was pared by 0 bases and J by 11 bases, with 11 bases between. Germline CDR1 reads WSHSY; CDR2 reads SAAADI. The CDR3 covers 12 residues. Here the CDR3 DNA reads TGCGCCAGCAGTGAGTCGACCTCCCGAAAGTACTTC. This codes for CASSESTSRKYF.

This clonotype showed up many times. The V gene is TRBV12-3 or TRBV12-4, the J gene TRBJ2-7, with D perhaps matching TRBD2 (7 bases). V lost 7 bases and J lost 4, with 14 bases in between. CDR3 length: 13 amino acids. CDR3 region: CASTIGRGYEQYF. Written as DNA, the CDR3 is TGTGCCAGCACCATAGGGAGGGGGTACGAGCAGTACTTC.

The CDR3 loop reads CASSPRVRVIGELFF. The CDR3 coding sequence is TGTGCCAGCTCACCACGGGTTCGCGTGATCGGGGAGCTGTTTTTT. This chain connects TRBV18 to TRBJ2-2; D gene uncertain. V gave up 1 base and J gave up 7 bases, with 13 bases separating them. CDR1 is KGHSH, CDR2 LQKENI, per germline. This CDR3 spans 15 amino acids. The full variable domain, its missing parts supplied by reference TRBV18 and TRBJ2-2, is NAGVMQNPRHLVRRRGQEARLRCSPMKGHSHVYWYRQLPEEGLKFMVYLQKENIIDESGMPKERFSAEFPKEGPSILRIQQVVRGDSAAYFCASSPRVRVIGELFFGEGSRLTVL.

This sequence joins TRBV5-1 and TRBJ1-5; D unresolved. Germline lookup yields CDR1 SGHRS and CDR2 YFSETQ. V was shortened by 7 bases and J by 1 base, with 6 bases between the two germline ends. The CDR3 spans 12 residues. The CDR3 region is CASGSSNQPQHF. The DNA for the CDR3 is TGCGCCAGCGGTTCAAGCAATCAGCCCCAGCATTTT.